A single sample gave rise to the 24 T cell receptor beta chains below, sequenced in a study of blood T cells in healthy people across ages. Alongside a J-beta primer mix, a sample-barcoded 5' primer served in a second PCR lasting roughly 7 to 11 cycles. Via MiXCR, TCRdb re-called the 5' RACE reads, giving one row per CDR3 protein. This table has 800,000 to 900,000 distinct CDR3 sequences, roughly 60% appearing once. Material: blood. Receptors originate from a man between 25 and 39 years old in good health.

CDR3 DNA sequence: TGTGCCAGCAGCTTACAAATGGCTCCGGGGTGGGGGGCCAACGTCCTGACTTTC. It codes for CASSLQMAPGWGANVLTF. The gene calls are TRBV7-3 and TRBJ2-6, with D possibly being TRBD2 (5 bases). Germline-derived CDR1 and CDR2 are SGHTA and FQGTGA. V dropped 2 bases and J dropped 4 bases, with 18 bases sitting between them. This CDR3 has 18 residues.

The chain employs TRBV7-8 and TRBJ2-7, with D uncertain. The CDR3 runs 14 residues. The germline CDR1 and CDR2 sequences are SGHVS and FQNEAQ. V was pared by 5 bases and J by 0 bases, with 11 bases between. The chain's CDR3 is CASSPGRFSYEQYF. The CDR3 region has the DNA TGTGCCAGCAGCCCAGGACGGTTCTCCTACGAGCAGTACTTC. Full variable domain (outside the CDR3, taken from reference TRBV7-8 and TRBJ2-7): GAGVSQSPRYKVAKRGQDVALRCDPISGHVSLFWYQQALGQGPEFLTYFQNEAQLDKSGLPSDRFFAERPEGSVSTLKIQRTQQEDSAVYLCASSPGRFSYEQYFGPGTRLTVT.

V usage is TRBV12-3 or TRBV12-4 and J usage is TRBJ2-1; D not certain. V was trimmed by 2 bases and J by 5 bases, leaving 7 bases between them. This CDR3 spans 13 amino acids. For the CDR3, the DNA is TGTGCCAGCAGTTTAAAAGGGAACAATGAGCAGTTCTTC. This gives the protein CASSLKGNNEQFF.

The V gene is TRBV27, the J gene TRBJ2-7; the match to TRBD1 covers 8 bases. Germline CDR1 MNHEY, CDR2 SMNVEV (reference sequence). The CDR3 extends over 15 amino acids. J gave up 3 bases and V 5 bases, and 9 bases lay outside the gene matches. The CDR3 region is CASSERTGSFYEQYF. CDR3 sequence (DNA): TGTGCCAGCAGTGAGAGGACAGGGTCTTTCTACGAGCAGTACTTC.

The V and J genes are TRBV12-3 or TRBV12-4 and TRBJ2-2, with D possibly being TRBD1 (6 bases). Trimming took off 5 bases at V and 4 bases at J, with 14 bases between the two ends. The CDR3 contains 15 residues. In nucleotides, the CDR3 is TGTGCCAGCAGTCCTCTTGGGGGCCCCACCGGGGAGCTGTTTTTT. It encodes CASSPLGGPTGELFF.

This clonotype was seen a single time. The chain carries TRBV5-5 and TRBJ1-1; TRBD1 matches 9 bases. J lost 1 base, V lost 5 bases, and 6 bases had no gene match. The CDR3 runs to 15 residues. Germline V gene sequence: CDR1 SGHKS, CDR2 YYEKEE (reference sequence). The CDR3 is CASSFTGGKNTEAFF. The CDR3, as DNA: TGTGCCAGCAGTTTCACAGGGGGCAAGAACACTGAAGCTTTCTTT.

The rearrangement uses TRBV5-1 and TRBJ1-2; perhaps TRBD1 as D (5 bases). The V gene's germline CDR1 is SGHRS and CDR2 YFSETQ. The CDR3 covers 15 residues. Trimming shortened V by 5 bases and J by 6 bases, and 20 bases separated the two germline ends. The CDR3 spells CASRPLTGAEDGYTF. For the CDR3, the DNA is TGCGCCAGCAGGCCCCTTACAGGCGCTGAGGATGGCTACACCTTC.

The chain employs TRBV29-1 and TRBJ2-1; 7 bases agree with TRBD2. Trimming removed 1 base from V and 10 bases from J; junction bases left unmatched: 4. The CDR3 is 12 amino acids. The germline V gene encodes CDR1 SQVTM and CDR2 ANQGSEA. The CDR3 region has the DNA TGCAGCGTTGAAGCTTCAGCGGGGGAGCAGTTCTTC. Translation: CSVEASAGEQFF.

The V and J genes are TRBV27 and TRBJ2-5; 12 bases are a match to TRBD2. The CDR3 length is 14 residues. Unmatched junction bases numbered 0, after V lost 5 bases and J lost 2 bases. CDR1 and CDR2 from the germline V gene are MNHEY and SMNVEV (reference sequence). CDR3 in amino acids: CASSGLAGQETQYF. The CDR3 DNA reads TGTGCCAGCAGTGGACTAGCGGGGCAAGAGACCCAGTACTTC.

The V call is TRBV5-1, the J call TRBJ2-3; TRBD1 matches 8 bases. The germline gives CDR1 SGHRS, CDR2 YFSETQ. The V and J ends lost 3 bases and 4 bases, in that order; junction bases with no gene match: 7. CDR3 length: 15 residues. CDR3 in amino acids: CASSSGTGPADTQYF. The CDR3 DNA sequence: TGCGCCAGCAGCTCGGGGACAGGACCCGCAGATACGCAGTATTTT.

The chain employs TRBV7-2 and TRBJ2-7; D gene uncertain. Trimming left V 2 bases short and J 10 bases short, with 21 bases between. The CDR3 totals 15 residues. Per the germline V gene, CDR1 is SGHTA and CDR2 is FQGNSA. The CDR3 region is CASSLNRYAYSIQYF. CDR3 nucleotides: TGTGCCAGCAGCTTAAACCGCTACGCCTATTCGATTCAGTACTTC.

CDR3 region: CASSLSTPYEQYF. As DNA, the CDR3 is TGTGCCAGCAGTTTATCGACTCCCTACGAGCAGTACTTC. This chain joins TRBV27 and TRBJ2-7; D is unresolved. The V gene lost 0 bases and the J gene lost 2 bases, with 5 bases spanning the gap. This CDR3 has 13 amino acids. Per germline, CDR1 MNHEY and CDR2 SMNVEV (reference sequence).

The chain couples TRBV28 to TRBJ2-7; TRBD1 agrees at 7 bases. Germline V gene lookup returns CDR1 MDHEN and CDR2 SYDVKM. The CDR3 has 14 amino acids. The ends lost 5 bases at V and 5 bases at J; junction bases unmatched: 9. The CDR3 region is CASSLGQVEDEQYF. In DNA form, the CDR3 reads TGTGCCAGCAGTCTAGGACAGGTTGAGGACGAGCAGTACTTC.

The DNA of the CDR3 is TGTGCCAGCAGTGGCTTTGGCGGGACGATCCAAGAGACCCAGTACTTC. Its translation: CASSGFGGTIQETQYF. The chain employs TRBV28 and TRBJ2-5, with a weak D call TRBD2 (6 bases). Germline-derived CDR1 and CDR2 are MDHEN and SYDVKM. The V end was cut by 5 bases, the J end by 1 base, with 17 bases between. This CDR3 comprises 16 residues.

V gene TRBV5-1 combines with J gene TRBJ1-1; tentative D call: TRBD1 (6 bases). This CDR3 has 15 amino acids. With 1 base removed from V and 2 bases from J, the gap between germline ends came to 12 bases. CDR1 and CDR2 from the germline V gene are SGHRS and YFSETQ. CDR3 sequence (DNA): TGCGCCAGCAGCTTGTTGGGGGCGGAAAACACTGAAGCTTTCTTT. Its translation: CASSLLGAENTEAFF.

The chain couples TRBV4-3 to TRBJ2-1; weak D call: TRBD2 (6 bases). The V end lost 2 bases, the J end lost 4 bases, and 12 bases lay between the germline ends. The CDR3 consists of 15 residues. CDR1 and CDR2 (germline): LGHNA, YSLEER. This CDR3 is CASSQNAGRYNEQFF. The CDR3, as DNA: TGCGCCAGCAGCCAAAATGCCGGGAGATACAATGAGCAGTTCTTC.

This clonotype was recorded once. The chain uses TRBV2 and TRBJ2-1, with D possibly matching TRBD2 (6 bases). Trimming removed 11 bases at V and 6 bases at J, with 14 bases between. CDR1 SNHLY and CDR2 FYNNEI come from the germline V gene. This CDR3 has 12 amino acids. The CDR3: CAGGTKGNEQFF. In DNA form, the CDR3 reads TGTGCCGGCGGGACGAAAGGCAATGAGCAGTTCTTC.

The rearrangement joins TRBV15 to TRBJ1-5; D is perhaps TRBD1 (5 bases). Germline V CDR1 and CDR2: LNHNV, YYDKDF (reference sequence). This CDR3 has 13 residues. V lost 8 bases and J 6 bases, leaving 14 bases between the germline ends. The CDR3 sequence is CATGDSLFQPQHF. As DNA, the CDR3 is TGTGCCACCGGCGACAGCCTCTTTCAGCCCCAGCATTTT.

The CDR3: CASSQDGLGYPEQYF. CDR3 sequence (DNA): TGCGCCAGCAGCCAAGATGGGCTGGGGTACCCCGAGCAGTACTTC. The J gene is TRBJ2-5, the V gene TRBV4-3; D call uncertain. Gene TRBJ2-7 matches the end of the DNA better, so the J call may be wrong. The V gene's germline CDR1 is LGHNA and CDR2 YSLEER. The CDR3 is 15 residues long.

The chain recombines TRBV7-2 with TRBJ2-6, with D possibly being TRBD1 (5 bases). In germline, CDR1 is SGHTA, CDR2 FQGNSA. V lost 6 bases and J 4 bases, leaving 16 bases between the germline ends. The CDR3 has 16 residues. CDR3 nucleotides: TGTGCCAGCAGACACCGTCTAGGGGCCGGGGCCAACGTCCTGACTTTC. Its translation: CASRHRLGAGANVLTF. The entire variable domain, with the rest obtained from reference TRBV7-2 and TRBJ2-6, is as follows: GAGVSQSPSNKVTEKGKDVELRCDPISGHTALYWYRQSLGQGLEFLIYFQGNSAPDKSGLPSDRFSAERTGGSVSTLTIQRTQQEDSAVYLCASRHRLGAGANVLTFGAGSRLTVL.

This clonotype was counted between two and nine times. The chain recombines TRBV9 with TRBJ2-5; 12 bases agree with TRBD2. Germline CDR1 SGDLS, CDR2 YYNGEE. CDR3 length: 14 amino acids. J was trimmed by 4 bases and V by 5 bases; bases with no gene match: 3. The DNA of the CDR3 is TGTGCCAGCAGTACGACTAGCGGGGGAGAGACCCAGTACTTC. Translated: CASSTTSGGETQYF.

V gene TRBV7-8 combines with J gene TRBJ2-1; 10 nucleotides line up with TRBD2. The germline V gene encodes CDR1 SGHVS and CDR2 FQNEAQ. After removal of 5 bases from V and 7 bases from J, the junction contained 14 bases not matched to a gene. The CDR3 length is 17 residues. As DNA, the CDR3 is TGTGCCAGCAGCCGTCTGAGCGGGGGGGCCGCAAGTAATGAGCAGTTCTTC. Translated, it gives CASSRLSGGAASNEQFF.

V and J are TRBV10-3 and TRBJ1-5, with D uncertain. Per the germline V gene, CDR1 is ENHRY and CDR2 is SYGVKD. CDR3 length equals 13 residues. Trimming took 4 bases from V and 7 from J, leaving 11 bases between them. This chain's CDR3 is CAISGGSEQPQHF. CDR3 sequence (DNA): TGTGCCATCAGTGGTGGATCAGAACAGCCCCAGCATTTT.

The chain employs TRBV29-1 and TRBJ1-2; D is ambiguous. V was cut by 1 base and J by 6 bases, with 6 bases left in between. The CDR3 is made up of 11 amino acids. Germline V gene sequence: CDR1 SQVTM, CDR2 ANQGSEA. CDR3 in DNA: TGCAGCGTTGAAGGACCCGATGGCTACACCTTC. Translated: CSVEGPDGYTF. The full variable domain, completed using reference TRBV29-1 and TRBJ1-2, is SAVISQKPSRDICQRGTSLTIQCQVDSQVTMMFWYRQQPGQSLTLIATANQGSEATYESGFVIDKFPISRPNLTFSTLTVSNMSPEDSSIYLCSVEGPDGYTFGSGTRLTVV.